One sample yielded the 5 T cell receptor beta chains listed below, sequenced in a study of a mutant IDH1 vaccine in newly diagnosed glioma. Time point indicated: week 11, during vaccination. All doses held 300 ug of mutant IDH1 20-mer peptide, with topical imiquimod. Some clones are missing from TCRdb's copy, which holds only in-frame ones; the method was immunoSEQ multiplex PCR. Of 95,000 to 120,000 clones in the sample, 90% are singletons; the top ten hold 0.55% to 0.7%. These receptors' antigens are unknown. The source material was PBMCs, sampled from a glioma patient whose treatment included an IDH1 peptide vaccine. The origin of the receptors is a woman aged 45-60 years with glioma.

V usage is TRBV12-5 and J usage is TRBJ2-7; the D gene is possibly TRBD2 (5 bases). Per germline, CDR1 LGHNT and CDR2 FRNRAP. The V gene lost 6 bases and the J gene lost 2 bases, with 11 bases spanning the gap. The CDR3 is made up of 13 amino acids. The CDR3 loop reads CASGPGIPYEQYF. The CDR3 DNA reads TGTGCTAGTGGCCCGGGGATCCCCTACGAGCAGTACTTC.

This rearrangement joins TRBV5-1 to TRBJ2-1; 13 bases are shared with TRBD2. The ends lost 4 bases at V and 5 bases at J; junction bases unmatched: 9. Germline V lookup: CDR1 SGHRS, CDR2 YFSETQ. This CDR3 contains 17 residues. The CDR3 DNA is TGCGCCAGCAGCCTGAGGACTAGCGGGAGTATCGACAATGAGCAGTTCTTC. Amino acid sequence: CASSLRTSGSIDNEQFF.

The V call is TRBV6-6, the J call TRBJ2-3; TRBD1 aligns across 8 bases. CDR3 length: 15 residues. J gave up 1 base and V 6 bases, and 6 bases lay outside the gene matches. Per the germline V gene, CDR1 is MNHNY and CDR2 is SVGAGI (reference sequence). The CDR3 sequence is CASSSDRGGTDTQYF. The CDR3 DNA sequence: TGTGCCAGCAGCAGCGACAGGGGTGGCACAGATACGCAGTATTTT.

V and J are TRBV28 and TRBJ2-2; the D call may be TRBD1 or TRBD2 (5 bases each). The CDR3 is 15 residues long. CDR1 is MDHEN, CDR2 SYDVKM, per germline. V gave up 4 bases and J gave up 3 bases, with 12 bases separating them. CDR3 sequence reads: CASSWRGAHTGELFF. The CDR3 nucleotides read TGTGCCAGCAGTTGGAGAGGGGCCCACACCGGGGAGCTGTTTTTT.

This rearrangement joins TRBV28 to TRBJ2-7; no reliable D call. This CDR3 spans 12 amino acids. V lost 5 bases to trimming and J lost 6 bases, with 11 bases between them. Germline CDR1 MDHEN, CDR2 SYDVKM. As DNA, the CDR3 is TGTGCCAGCAGTCCACCGTTAGGCGAGCAGTACTTC. It yields the protein CASSPPLGEQYF. The full variable domain, its missing parts supplied by reference TRBV28 and TRBJ2-7, is DVKVTQSSRYLVKRTGEKVFLECVQDMDHENMFWYRQDPGLGLRLIYFSYDVKMKEKGDIPEGYSVSREKKERFSLILESASTNQTSMYLCASSPPLGEQYFGPGTRLTVT.